Presented here are 17 T cell receptor beta chains from one specimen sequenced in a study of read filtering for tumor transcriptome and immune sequencing. This library used around 400 ng RNA and molecular barcoded adaptors spanning alpha/delta and beta/gamma chains. MiXCR was run by TCRdb on the reads, yielding one entry per CDR3 protein. Here the sample spans 75,000 to 95,000 distinct CDR3 sequences, about 12% being singletons. Sample: a population of CD138-negative cells sorted from bone marrow. Receptor source: a donor aged 40 or older with multiple myeloma.

This clonotype is deemed medium-sized. The J gene is TRBJ1-1, the V gene TRBV6-4; D remains ambiguous. Trimming took off 0 bases at V and 4 bases at J, with 12 bases between the two ends. Looked up from germline, CDR1 is MRHNA and CDR2 is SNTAGT. The CDR3 contains 15 residues. CDR3 in DNA: TGTGCCAGCAGTGACTCAGGCGACGTGGGCACTGAAGCTTTCTTT. It translates to CASSDSGDVGTEAFF.

This clonotype was counted ten times or more. The chain has TRBV7-9 and TRBJ2-3; D uncertain. The V end was cut by 0 bases, the J end by 6 bases, with 7 bases between. The V gene's germline CDR1 is SEHNR and CDR2 FQNEAQ (reference sequence). This CDR3 is 13 amino acids long. In DNA, the CDR3 is TGTGCCAGCAGCTTAGCGGAAAGGGATACGCAGTATTTT. Protein product: CASSLAERDTQYF.

For this clonotype: Since a much larger clone is just one base distant, this may be a read error. The V gene is TRBV5-1, the J gene TRBJ2-3; D is unresolved. The CDR3 runs 12 residues. Germline values: CDR1 SGHRS, CDR2 YFSETQ. The CDR3 loop reads CASSLGIDTRYF. The CDR3, as DNA: TGCGCCAGCAGCTTGGGTATTGATACGCGGTATTTT.

This clonotype was picked up a small number of times. The rearrangement links TRBV15 to TRBJ2-7; perhaps D is TRBD1 or TRBD2 (5 bases each). This CDR3 region has 13 residues. With 0 bases removed from V and 4 bases from J, the gap between germline ends came to 7 bases. Germline-derived CDR1 and CDR2 are LNHNV and YYDKDF (reference sequence). CDR3 residues: CATSRDREYEQYF. The DNA of the CDR3 is TGTGCCACCAGCAGAGACAGGGAGTACGAGCAGTACTTC.

This clonotype appeared many times. The V call is TRBV5-1, the J call TRBJ1-1, with TRBD1 as a possible D gene (6 bases). From germline, CDR1 is SGHRS and CDR2 YFSETQ. The CDR3 contains 16 residues. V lost 2 bases, J lost 1 base, and 15 bases lay in between. CDR3 in amino acids: CASSLQGSGANTEAFF. For the CDR3, the DNA is TGCGCCAGCAGCTTACAGGGTAGCGGCGCGAACACTGAAGCTTTCTTT.

This clonotype was recorded many times. The J gene is TRBJ2-1, the V gene TRBV7-8; D is uncertain. Trimming pared 0 bases from V and 5 bases from J, leaving 8 bases between. The CDR3 consists of 14 residues. Per germline, CDR1 SGHVS and CDR2 FQNEAQ. The DNA for the CDR3 is TGTGCCAGCAGCTTAGCGAGTTCAGACAATGAGCAGTTCTTC. Its protein is CASSLASSDNEQFF.

There are many counts of this clonotype. The rearrangement uses TRBV24-1 and TRBJ1-2; D is uncertain. The germline V gene has CDR1 KGHDR and CDR2 SFDVKD. The V and J ends lost 2 bases and 4 bases respectively, with 4 bases between them. There are 12 residues in the CDR3. The CDR3 region is CATSDSPYGYTF. DNA of the CDR3: TGTGCCACCAGTGATTCTCCCTATGGCTACACCTTC.

This clonotype was observed many times. The gene calls are TRBV7-9 and TRBJ2-4; D call uncertain. CDR3 length: 13 amino acids. In germline, CDR1 is SEHNR, CDR2 FQNEAQ (reference sequence). The V gene lost 5 bases and the J gene lost 2 bases, with 7 bases spanning the gap. The CDR3 coding sequence is TGTGCCAGCAGCCCGCTGTCCAAAAACATTCAGTACTTC. This gives the protein CASSPLSKNIQYF.

This clonotype has at least ten counts. The genes are TRBV2 and TRBJ2-1, with TRBD2 matching over 10 bases. This CDR3 is built from 16 residues. Trimming cost V 6 bases and J 4 bases; bases outside gene matches: 9. Germline V gene lookup returns CDR1 SNHLY and CDR2 FYNNEI. The DNA for the CDR3 is TGTGCCAGCAGCGAACAACTAGCGGGGCTTTACAATGAGCAGTTCTTC. The encoded protein is CASSEQLAGLYNEQFF.

This clonotype was detected many times. This chain connects TRBV29-1 to TRBJ1-4; 8 bases map to TRBD1. Germline V gene lookup returns CDR1 SQVTM and CDR2 ANQGSEA. V lost 0 bases to trimming and J lost 13 bases; unmatched junction nucleotides: 1. The CDR3 totals 11 residues. This CDR3 is CSVEEGTGLFF. CDR3 in DNA: TGCAGCGTTGAAGAAGGGACAGGACTGTTTTTT.

This clonotype was found many times. The rearrangement joins TRBV5-1 to TRBJ2-3; D ambiguous. CDR1 SGHRS and CDR2 YFSETQ come from the germline V gene. Trimming left V 0 bases short and J 5 bases short, with 16 bases between. The CDR3 has 16 residues. The CDR3 loop reads CASSLGGGRSGDTQYF. CDR3 sequence (DNA): TGCGCCAGCAGCTTGGGCGGCGGTCGGAGTGGAGATACGCAGTATTTT.

Comments on this clonotype: Possible read error: a much larger clone is one base away. The genes are TRBV6-1 and TRBJ1-6; D not resolved. V dropped 2 bases and J dropped 18 bases, with 11 bases sitting between them. Per the germline V gene, CDR1 is MNHNS and CDR2 is SASEGT. The CDR3 has 11 amino acids. The CDR3 coding sequence is TGTGCCAGCAGTGAATCCCTGGGCCCCCACTTT. Translating it yields CASSESLGPHF.

The table lists this clonotype with many counts. CDR3 residues: CSVDISAGNTGELFF. CDR3 sequence (DNA): TGCAGCGTGGACATAAGCGCTGGGAACACCGGGGAGCTGTTTTTT. The gene calls are TRBV29-1 and TRBJ2-2; TRBD1 might be the D (5 bases). This CDR3 contains 15 residues. Germline CDR1 and CDR2: SQVTM and ANQGSEA. Between the trimmed V and J ends, which lost 6 bases and 1 base, there was a span of 15 bases.

In its sample, this clonotype was seen a few times. One base away lies a much larger clone, so this may be a sequencing read error. The chain has TRBV29-1 and TRBJ2-3, with unresolved D. This CDR3 comprises 15 residues. Per the germline V gene, CDR1 is SQVTM and CDR2 is ANQGSEA. The CDR3 spells CGASGSGSSTDTQYF. The CDR3 DNA follows: TGCGGCGCAAGTGGGTCCGGCAGTAGCACAGATACGCAGTATTTT.

This chain connects TRBV18 to TRBJ2-7; TRBD1 aligns across 11 bases. This CDR3 has 17 residues. Germline trimming cut 0 bases from V and 2 bases from J; bases unmatched to any gene: 6. CDR1 KGHSH and CDR2 LQKENI come from the germline V gene. The CDR3 loop is CASSPPAGTGGAYEQYF. The CDR3 bases are TGTGCCAGCTCACCACCAGCCGGGACAGGGGGAGCCTACGAGCAGTACTTC.

This clonotype was detected ten times or more. The chain uses TRBV29-1 and TRBJ2-6; D gene ambiguous. The germline V gene has CDR1 SQVTM and CDR2 ANQGSEA. The V end was cut by 1 base, the J end by 0 bases, with 7 bases between. CDR3 length: 15 amino acids. CDR3 nucleotides: TGCAGCGTTGAAGGTTGGAGCTCTGGGGCCAACGTCCTGACTTTC. It specifies CSVEGWSSGANVLTF.

This clonotype has at least ten counts. The CDR3 sequence: CASSLDGNIGETQYF. The CDR3, as DNA: TGCGCCAGCAGCTTGGATGGGAATATAGGGGAGACCCAGTACTTC. This sequence joins TRBV5-1 and TRBJ2-5; no reliable D call. Per germline, CDR1 SGHRS and CDR2 YFSETQ. Trimming stripped 0 bases from V and 5 bases from J, with 14 bases between. The CDR3 contains 15 residues.